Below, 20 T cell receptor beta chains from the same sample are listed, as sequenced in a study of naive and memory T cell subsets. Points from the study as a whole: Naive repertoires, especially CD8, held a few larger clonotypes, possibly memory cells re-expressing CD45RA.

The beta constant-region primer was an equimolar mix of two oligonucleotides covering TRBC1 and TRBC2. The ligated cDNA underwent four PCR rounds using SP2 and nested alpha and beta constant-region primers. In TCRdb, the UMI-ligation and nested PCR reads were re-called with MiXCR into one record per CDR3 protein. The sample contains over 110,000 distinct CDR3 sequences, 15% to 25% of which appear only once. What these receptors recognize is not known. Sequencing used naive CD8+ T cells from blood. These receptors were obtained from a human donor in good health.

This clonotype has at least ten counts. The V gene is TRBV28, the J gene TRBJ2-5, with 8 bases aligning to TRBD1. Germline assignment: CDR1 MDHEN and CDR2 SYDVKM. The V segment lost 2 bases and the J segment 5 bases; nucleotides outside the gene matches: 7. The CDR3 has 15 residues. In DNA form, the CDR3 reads TGTGCCAGCAGTTTACTCCCAGACAGGGGCGAGACCCAGTACTTC. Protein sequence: CASSLLPDRGETQYF.

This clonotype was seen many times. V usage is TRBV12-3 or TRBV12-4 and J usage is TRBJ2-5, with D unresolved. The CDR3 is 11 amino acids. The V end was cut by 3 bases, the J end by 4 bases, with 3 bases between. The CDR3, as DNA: TGTGCCAGCAGTTTGTCAGAGACCCAGTACTTC. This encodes CASSLSETQYF.

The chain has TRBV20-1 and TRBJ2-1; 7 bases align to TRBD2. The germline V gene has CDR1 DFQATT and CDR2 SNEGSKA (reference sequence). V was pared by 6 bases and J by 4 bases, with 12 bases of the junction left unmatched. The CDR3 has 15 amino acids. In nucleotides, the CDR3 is TGCAGTGCCATTTCCGGGGAGGGAGTTTACAATGAGCAGTTCTTC. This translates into CSAISGEGVYNEQFF.

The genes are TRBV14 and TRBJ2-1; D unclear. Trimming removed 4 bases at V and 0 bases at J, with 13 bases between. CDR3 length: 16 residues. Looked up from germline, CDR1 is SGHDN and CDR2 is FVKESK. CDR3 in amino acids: CASSPNTESSYNEQFF. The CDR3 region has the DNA TGTGCCAGCAGCCCAAATACAGAGAGCTCCTACAATGAGCAGTTCTTC. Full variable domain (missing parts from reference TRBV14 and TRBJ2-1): EAGVTQFPSHSVIEKGQTVTLRCDPISGHDNLYWYRRVMGKEIKFLLHFVKESKQDESGMPNNRFLAERTGGTYSTLKVQPAELEDSGVYFCASSPNTESSYNEQFFGPGTRLTVL.

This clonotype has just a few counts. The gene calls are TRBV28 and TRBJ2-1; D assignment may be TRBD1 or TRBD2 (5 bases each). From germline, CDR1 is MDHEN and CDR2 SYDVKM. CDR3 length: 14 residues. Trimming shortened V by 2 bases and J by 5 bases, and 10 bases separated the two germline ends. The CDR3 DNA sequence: TGTGCCAGCAGTTTAACAGGACTCAACAATGAGCAGTTCTTC. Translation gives CASSLTGLNNEQFF.

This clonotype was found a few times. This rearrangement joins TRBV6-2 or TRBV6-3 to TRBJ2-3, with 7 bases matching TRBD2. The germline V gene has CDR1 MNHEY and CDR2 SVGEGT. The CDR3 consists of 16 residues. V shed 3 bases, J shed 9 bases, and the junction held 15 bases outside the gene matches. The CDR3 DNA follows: TGTGCCAGCAGTTATTCTAGCGGAGCCCCCCGCCTGACGCAGTATTTT. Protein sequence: CASSYSSGAPRLTQYF.

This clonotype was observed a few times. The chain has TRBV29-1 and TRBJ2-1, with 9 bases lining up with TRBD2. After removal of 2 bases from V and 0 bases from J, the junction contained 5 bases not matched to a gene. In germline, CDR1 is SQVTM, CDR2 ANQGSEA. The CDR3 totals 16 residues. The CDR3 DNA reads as TGCAGCGTTGAACCCGGACTAGCGCCCTCCTACAATGAGCAGTTCTTC. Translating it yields CSVEPGLAPSYNEQFF.

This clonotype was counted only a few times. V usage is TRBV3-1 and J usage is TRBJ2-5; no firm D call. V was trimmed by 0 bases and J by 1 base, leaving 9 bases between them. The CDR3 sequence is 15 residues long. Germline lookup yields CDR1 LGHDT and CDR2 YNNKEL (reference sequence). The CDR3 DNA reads TGTGCCAGCAGCCAAGAGGGCTCCAGCCAAGAGACCCAGTACTTC. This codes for CASSQEGSSQETQYF.

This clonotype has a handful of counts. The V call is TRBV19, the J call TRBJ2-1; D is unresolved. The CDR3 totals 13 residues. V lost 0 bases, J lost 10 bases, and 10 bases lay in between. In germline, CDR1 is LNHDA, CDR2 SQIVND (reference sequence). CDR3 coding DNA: TGTGCCAGTAGTATAGACCTAATTTACGAGCAGTTCTTC. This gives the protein CASSIDLIYEQFF. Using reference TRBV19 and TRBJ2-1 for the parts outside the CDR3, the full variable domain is DGGITQSPKYLFRKEGQNVTLSCEQNLNHDAMYWYRQDPGQGLRLIYYSQIVNDFQKGDIAEGYSVSREKKESFPLTVTSAQKNPTAFYLCASSIDLIYEQFFGPGTRLTVL.

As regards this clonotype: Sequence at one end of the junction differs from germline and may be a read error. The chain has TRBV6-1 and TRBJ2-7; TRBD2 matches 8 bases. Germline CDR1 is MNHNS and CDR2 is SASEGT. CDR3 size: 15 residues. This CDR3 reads CASSEELADRYELYF. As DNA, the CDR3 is TGTGCCAGCAGTGAAGAACTAGCGGACCGCTACGAGCTGTACTTC.

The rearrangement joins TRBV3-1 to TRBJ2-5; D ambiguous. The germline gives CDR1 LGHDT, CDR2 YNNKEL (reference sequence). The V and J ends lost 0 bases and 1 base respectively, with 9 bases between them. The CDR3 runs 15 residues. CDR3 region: CASSQEQEIQETQYF. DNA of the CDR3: TGTGCCAGCAGCCAAGAACAAGAAATCCAAGAGACCCAGTACTTC.

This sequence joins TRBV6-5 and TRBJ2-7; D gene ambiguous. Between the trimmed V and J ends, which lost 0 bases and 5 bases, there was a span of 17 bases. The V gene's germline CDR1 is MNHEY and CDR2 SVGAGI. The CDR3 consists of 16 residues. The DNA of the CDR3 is TGTGCCAGCAGTTACTCGATTCAGGTGACGATGGACGAGCAGTACTTC. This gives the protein CASSYSIQVTMDEQYF.

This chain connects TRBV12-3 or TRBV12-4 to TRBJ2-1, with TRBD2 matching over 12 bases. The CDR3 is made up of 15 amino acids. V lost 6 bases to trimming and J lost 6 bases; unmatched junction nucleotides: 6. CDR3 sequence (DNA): TGTGCCAGCAGCCTACTAGCGGGAGGCTCCAATGAGCAGTTCTTC. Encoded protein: CASSLLAGGSNEQFF.

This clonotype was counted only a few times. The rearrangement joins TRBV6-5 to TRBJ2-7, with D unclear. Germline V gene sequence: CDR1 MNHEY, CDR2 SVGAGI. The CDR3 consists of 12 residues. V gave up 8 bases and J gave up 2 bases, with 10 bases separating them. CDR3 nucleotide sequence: TGTGCCAGCGTCTCCCTCGCCTACGAGCAGTACTTC. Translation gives CASVSLAYEQYF.

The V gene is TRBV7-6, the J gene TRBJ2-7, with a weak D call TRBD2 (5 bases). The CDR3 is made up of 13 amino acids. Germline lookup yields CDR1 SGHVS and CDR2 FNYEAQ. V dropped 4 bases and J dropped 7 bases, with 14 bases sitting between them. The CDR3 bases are TGTGCCAGCAGCTCAGATCGGGGTTCTGAGCAGTACTTC. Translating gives CASSSDRGSEQYF.

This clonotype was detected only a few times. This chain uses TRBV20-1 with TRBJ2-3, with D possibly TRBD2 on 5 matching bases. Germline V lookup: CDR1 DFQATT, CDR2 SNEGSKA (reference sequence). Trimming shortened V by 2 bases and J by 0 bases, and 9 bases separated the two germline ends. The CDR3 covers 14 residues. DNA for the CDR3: TGCAGTGCTAGACCTGGCGGGAGCACAGATACGCAGTATTTT. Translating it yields CSARPGGSTDTQYF.

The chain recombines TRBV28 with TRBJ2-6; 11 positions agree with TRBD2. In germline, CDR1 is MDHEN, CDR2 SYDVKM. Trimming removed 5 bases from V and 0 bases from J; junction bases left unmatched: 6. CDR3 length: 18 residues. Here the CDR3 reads CASSQLAGASSGANVLTF. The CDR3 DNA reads TGTGCCAGCAGTCAACTAGCGGGAGCCAGCTCTGGGGCCAACGTCCTGACTTTC.

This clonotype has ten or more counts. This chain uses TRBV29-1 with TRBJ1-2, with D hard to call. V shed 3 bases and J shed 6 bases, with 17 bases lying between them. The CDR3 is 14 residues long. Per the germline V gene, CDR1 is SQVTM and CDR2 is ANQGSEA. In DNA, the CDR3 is TGCAGCGTTGAGGCTCGGAGTCCAAGGGATGGCTACACCTTC. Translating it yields CSVEARSPRDGYTF.

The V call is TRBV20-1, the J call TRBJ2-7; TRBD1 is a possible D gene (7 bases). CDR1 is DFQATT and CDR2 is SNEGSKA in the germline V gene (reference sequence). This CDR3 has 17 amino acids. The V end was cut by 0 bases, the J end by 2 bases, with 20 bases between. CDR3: CSARDEILGGTAYEQYF. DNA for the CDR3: TGCAGTGCTAGAGATGAGATCCTCGGAGGGACAGCCTACGAGCAGTACTTC.

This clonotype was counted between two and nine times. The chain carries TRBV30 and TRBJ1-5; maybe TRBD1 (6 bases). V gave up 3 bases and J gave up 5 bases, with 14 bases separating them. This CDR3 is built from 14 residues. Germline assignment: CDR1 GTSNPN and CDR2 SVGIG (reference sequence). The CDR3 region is CAWRNGAGDQPQHF. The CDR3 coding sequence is TGTGCCTGGAGAAATGGGGCAGGGGATCAGCCCCAGCATTTT.